Shown below are 23 T cell receptor beta chains from a single sample sequenced in a study of blood T cell repertoires in COVID-19. Sequencing was performed with immunoSEQ multiplex PCR; in TCRdb, only in-frame clones are kept and a portion is missing. The table records approximately 72,000 clones, approximately 82% of them present only once. The sample was peripheral blood. The source of these receptors is a woman older than 75 with acute or convalescent COVID-19.

The chain uses TRBV6-6 and TRBJ1-5; no reliable D call. The CDR3 runs 12 residues. Germline lookup yields CDR1 MNHNY and CDR2 SVGAGI (reference sequence). V was shortened by 2 bases and J by 10 bases, with 9 bases between the two germline ends. The CDR3 region is CASSYVSRPQHF. DNA of the CDR3: TGTGCCAGCAGTTACGTTTCGCGACCCCAGCATTTT.

This clone appeared once. The chain couples TRBV7-3 to TRBJ2-1; perhaps TRBD2 as D (6 bases). V gave up 5 bases and J gave up 7 bases, with 12 bases separating them. There are 13 residues in the CDR3. Germline lookup yields CDR1 SGHTA and CDR2 FQGTGA. The CDR3 DNA reads as TGTGCCAGCAGCGCGGGACCTACAAATGAGCAGTTCTTC. It codes for CASSAGPTNEQFF.

This chain links TRBV5-1 with TRBJ1-6; no clear D. The V and J ends lost 0 bases and 10 bases respectively, with 11 bases between them. This CDR3 has 14 residues. Germline V lookup: CDR1 SGHRS, CDR2 YFSETQ. In DNA, the CDR3 is TGCGCCAGCAGCTTGGCGTTACTAGGGTCACCCCTCCACTTT. Protein product: CASSLALLGSPLHF.

The chain joins TRBV28 to TRBJ1-2; D is perhaps TRBD1 (6 bases). The V and J ends lost 8 bases and 2 bases respectively, with 18 bases between them. The germline CDR1 and CDR2 sequences are MDHEN and SYDVKM. The CDR3 covers 15 residues. CDR3 amino acids: CASLLGQGRNYGYTF. The CDR3 DNA follows: TGTGCCAGCCTATTGGGGCAGGGGCGAAACTATGGCTACACCTTC.

The V gene is TRBV19, the J gene TRBJ2-1; perhaps TRBD2 as D (5 bases). Deletions cut 9 bases from V and 4 bases from J, with 16 bases between. This CDR3 is built from 14 residues. CDR1 and CDR2 (germline): LNHDA, SQIVND (reference sequence). This CDR3 reads CASARAVGYNEQFF. DNA for the CDR3: TGTGCCAGCGCGCGGGCCGTAGGGTACAATGAGCAGTTCTTC.

The V call is TRBV3-1 (or the pseudogene TRBV3-2), the J call TRBJ2-7, with a possible D match to TRBD2 (6 bases). Deletions cut 3 bases from V and 6 bases from J, with 12 bases between. From germline, CDR1 is LGHDT and CDR2 YNNKEL (reference sequence). The CDR3 runs 13 residues. The CDR3 DNA reads TGTGCCAGCAGCCACGGGAGTATCTCCGAGCAGTACTTC. As protein: CASSHGSISEQYF.

CDR3 nucleotide sequence: TGTGCCAGCAGCTTACAGGGGAGCTACACCTTC. Its protein is CASSLQGSYTF. V is TRBV13 and J is TRBJ1-2; weak D call: TRBD1 (6 bases). V was pared by 2 bases and J by 9 bases, with 7 bases between. This CDR3 has 11 residues. From germline, CDR1 is PRHDT and CDR2 FYEKMQ (reference sequence).

The chain has TRBV7-3 and TRBJ1-2, with no clear D. CDR1 SGHTA and CDR2 FQGTGA come from the germline V gene. Trimming pared 10 bases from V and 1 base from J, leaving 7 bases between. The CDR3 has 11 residues. The CDR3 region has the DNA TGTGCCACACGGGGTAACTATGGCTACACCTTC. Translating gives CATRGNYGYTF.

The rearrangement uses TRBV30 and TRBJ1-4; TRBD1 might be the D (5 bases). Germline V lookup: CDR1 GTSNPN, CDR2 SVGIG (reference sequence). V lost 1 base to trimming and J lost 9 bases, with 15 bases between them. This CDR3 is 14 amino acids long. The CDR3 region has the DNA TGTGCCTGGAGTGAGGGCCCCCGGGGGAAAAAACTGTTTTTT. Translated: CAWSEGPRGKKLFF. Combining the CDR3 with reference TRBV30 and TRBJ1-4 gives the whole variable domain SQTIHQWPATLVQPVGSPLSLECTVEGTSNPNLYWYRQAAGRGLQLLFYSVGIGQISSEVPQNLSASRPQDRQFILSSKKLLLSDSGFYLCAWSEGPRGKKLFFGSGTQLSVL.

The chain links TRBV9 to TRBJ2-3; 10 bases agree with TRBD1. CDR3 length equals 15 residues. J was trimmed by 2 bases and V by 4 bases; bases with no gene match: 4. Germline loops: CDR1 SGDLS, CDR2 YYNGEE. The CDR3 DNA follows: TGTGCCAGCAGCCAGACAGGGGGCCCCACAGATACGCAGTATTTT. Translation gives CASSQTGGPTDTQYF. Supplemented by reference TRBV9 and TRBJ2-3, the full variable domain reads DSGVTQTPKHLITATGQRVTLRCSPRSGDLSVYWYQQSLDQGLQFLIQYYNGEERAKGNILERFSAQQFPDLHSELNLSSLELGDSALYFCASSQTGGPTDTQYFGPGTRLTVL.

The chain combines TRBV5-4 with TRBJ1-2; no reliable D call. Between the trimmed V and J ends, which lost 3 bases and 3 bases, there was a span of 15 bases. Germline V lookup: CDR1 SGHNT, CDR2 YYREEE (reference sequence). The CDR3 is made up of 15 amino acids. The DNA of the CDR3 is TGTGCCAGCAGCTCAAGCGCTAAGGCGGACTATGGCTACACCTTC. Amino acid sequence: CASSSSAKADYGYTF.

The chain joins TRBV6-6 to TRBJ1-2; 9 nucleotides line up with TRBD1. The CDR3 is made up of 14 amino acids. Germline CDR1 reads MNHNY; CDR2 reads SVGAGI (reference sequence). The junction had 10 bases not matched to a gene; V was cut back by 6 bases and J by 8 bases. CDR3 nucleotide sequence: TGTGCCAGCAGCCGAGATGGGACAGGGACGGGCTACACCTTC. Translated, it gives CASSRDGTGTGYTF.

J is TRBJ2-1 and V is TRBV12-5; 10 bases map to TRBD2. Germline V gene lookup returns CDR1 LGHNT and CDR2 FRNRAP. The ends lost 1 base at V and 0 bases at J; junction bases unmatched: 12. CDR3 length: 20 amino acids. This CDR3 reads CASGLGLRTSGSNSYNEQFF. CDR3 DNA: TGTGCTAGTGGTTTGGGCCTCCGGACTAGCGGATCGAACTCCTACAATGAGCAGTTCTTC.

This CDR3 reads CASTGRGQPQHF. The CDR3 coding sequence is TGTGCCAGTACGGGGCGGGGTCAGCCCCAGCATTTT. The chain carries TRBV19 and TRBJ1-5; a weak D match, TRBD1 (5 bases). V lost 7 bases and J 6 bases, leaving 10 bases between the germline ends. Germline lookup yields CDR1 LNHDA and CDR2 SQIVND (reference sequence). The CDR3 has 12 residues.

The genes are TRBV25-1 and TRBJ1-2; D is possibly TRBD1 (5 bases). The CDR3 is 13 amino acids. From germline, CDR1 is MGHDK and CDR2 SYGVNS. V was pared by 5 bases and J by 3 bases, with 10 bases between. Here the CDR3 reads CASSRVGDYGYTF. The CDR3 DNA sequence: TGTGCCAGCAGTAGGGTAGGGGACTATGGCTACACCTTC.

The chain recombines TRBV6-5 with TRBJ2-3, with D tentatively TRBD2 (5 bases). Germline values: CDR1 MNHEY, CDR2 SVGAGI. V dropped 7 bases and J dropped 1 base, with 12 bases sitting between them. The CDR3 has 14 amino acids. CDR3 coding DNA: TGTGCCAGCACTTCTTCGCGGGGCACAGATACGCAGTATTTT. Protein product: CASTSSRGTDTQYF.

The chain is built from TRBV5-6 and TRBJ2-5; TRBD2 matches 9 bases. The CDR3 contains 16 residues. Germline trimming cut 3 bases from V and 2 bases from J; bases unmatched to any gene: 8. In germline, CDR1 is SGHDT, CDR2 YYEEEE. The CDR3 DNA follows: TGTGCCAGCAGCTCCTACCTAGCGGGGACTCAAGAGACCCAGTACTTC. This sequence encodes CASSSYLAGTQETQYF.

The count of this clone is one. The rearrangement links TRBV7-8 to TRBJ2-5, with 10 nucleotides matching TRBD1. The CDR3 extends over 14 amino acids. V lost 4 bases to trimming and J lost 4 bases; unmatched junction nucleotides: 3. Germline CDR1 reads SGHVS; CDR2 reads FQNEAQ. The CDR3 coding sequence is TGTGCCAGCAGCTCACGGGACAGGGGAGAGACCCAGTACTTC. This sequence encodes CASSSRDRGETQYF.

V gene TRBV30 combines with J gene TRBJ2-7, with 7 bases lining up with TRBD2. J was trimmed by 0 bases and V by 1 base; bases with no gene match: 3. The CDR3 contains 14 residues. Germline assignment: CDR1 GTSNPN and CDR2 SVGIG (reference sequence). This CDR3 is CAWSGGGSSYEQYF. The CDR3 DNA reads as TGTGCCTGGAGTGGGGGGGGGAGCTCCTACGAGCAGTACTTC.

The V gene is TRBV5-5, the J gene TRBJ2-1, with a weak D call TRBD2 (5 bases). The germline V gene encodes CDR1 SGHKS and CDR2 YYEKEE (reference sequence). The CDR3 has 14 amino acids. With 4 bases removed from V and 0 bases from J, the gap between germline ends came to 8 bases. For the CDR3, the DNA is TGTGCCAGCAGCGCCGGGGACTCCTACAATGAGCAGTTCTTC. It is translated as CASSAGDSYNEQFF.

The CDR3 bases are TGTGCCAGCAGCCAAGAAGGGTACAGGGAGGCTTTCTTT. It codes for CASSQEGYREAFF. V is TRBV3-1 (or the pseudogene TRBV3-2) and J is TRBJ1-1; weak D call: TRBD1 (6 bases). Germline values: CDR1 LGHDT, CDR2 YNNKEL (reference sequence). V gave up 0 bases and J gave up 11 bases, with 13 bases separating them. The CDR3 spans 13 residues.

This clone was recorded once. V gene TRBV7-8 combines with J gene TRBJ2-1; D is perhaps TRBD2 (5 bases). The CDR3 runs to 14 residues. Germline lookup yields CDR1 SGHVS and CDR2 FQNEAQ. V lost 6 bases, J lost 0 bases, and 9 bases lay in between. The CDR3 bases are TGTGCCAGCAGAGCGGAACTCTCCTACAATGAGCAGTTCTTC. Its translation: CASRAELSYNEQFF.

This chain connects TRBV10-3 to TRBJ1-1; D perhaps matches TRBD1 (5 bases). The germline V and J ends were trimmed by 6 bases and 1 base, with 9 bases remaining between them. Per the germline V gene, CDR1 is ENHRY and CDR2 is SYGVKD. The CDR3 contains 13 residues. For the CDR3, the DNA is TGTGCCATCAGACCGGGGGAGAACACTGAAGCTTTCTTT. Protein: CAIRPGENTEAFF.